This T cell receptor (beta chain) is from a study of a mutant IDH1 vaccine in newly diagnosed glioma. Looking at the study overall: The sex distribution of treated patients was around 62% male and roughly 40% female, with a mean age of approximately 40 years. It was radiotherapy, temozolomide, or both that patients received previously, with most receiving both.

Germline loops: CDR1 KGHSH, CDR2 LQKENI. Deletions cut 3 bases from V and 3 bases from J, with 8 bases between. The CDR3 runs to 14 residues. Clones were sequenced by immunoSEQ multiplex PCR, and TCRdb holds only the in-frame ones, with some missing. There are about 55,000 clones in the sample; about 80% occur only once, and under 8% lies in the top ten. Study findings and constraints: Changes in top peripheral clonotypes did not appear linked to pseudoprogression.

Note on this clone: What it binds is not known.

As to time point: week 23, last vaccination. Topical imiquimod accompanied each vaccine dose, which consisted of 300 ug of mutant IDH1 20-mer peptide. This specimen consisted of PBMCs, obtained from a glioma patient whose treatment included an IDH1 peptide vaccine. The source is a man aged 35-49 years with glioma. The chain employs TRBV18 and TRBJ1-4; maybe TRBD1 (5 bases). The CDR3 nucleotides are TGTGCCAGCTCACCTCCAGGGTCTAATGAAAAACTGTTTTTT. Translated: CASSPPGSNEKLFF.